The 20 T cell receptor beta chains below all came from one sample that was sequenced in a study of human T cells and chemical hapten exposure. Time point here: pre-sensitization, week 0. Documented treatment: therapeutic diphenylcyclopropenone sensitization with weekly scalp DPC. TCRdb independently ran MiXCR on the RACE reads; one entry per CDR3 protein. The table has about 260,000 distinct CDR3 sequences, roughly 8.9% seen once. Sequences were derived from whole blood, sampled in connection with sensitization to the hapten diphenylcyclopropenone (DPC). The receptor set was obtained from a woman aged 40 to 55 with alopecia areata. Some clones in this sample may be carry-over from other donors' samples.

This clonotype was counted ten times or more. J is TRBJ2-1 and V is TRBV5-1; D could derive from TRBD1 or TRBD2 (5 bases each). The CDR3 sequence is 15 residues long. In germline, CDR1 is SGHRS, CDR2 YFSETQ. The V gene lost 2 bases and the J gene lost 6 bases, with 15 bases spanning the gap. In DNA, the CDR3 is TGCGCCAGCAGCTTCCGTGGGGACCCAACCAATGAGCAGTTCTTC. Amino acid sequence: CASSFRGDPTNEQFF.

This clonotype was seen a few times. V is TRBV3-1 and J is TRBJ2-1; TRBD2 agrees at 16 bases. J gave up 15 bases and V 3 bases, and 5 bases lay outside the gene matches. Germline V CDR1 and CDR2: LGHDT, YNNKEL (reference sequence). CDR3 size: 14 residues. The CDR3 spells CASSQGTSGRDRFF. The CDR3 region has the DNA TGTGCCAGCAGCCAGGGGACTAGCGGGAGGGATAGGTTCTTC.

The rearrangement links TRBV6-2 or TRBV6-3 to TRBJ2-5, with 10 bases aligning to TRBD1. There are 16 residues in the CDR3. V lost 6 bases to trimming and J lost 4 bases; unmatched junction nucleotides: 11. Germline CDR1 reads MNHEY; CDR2 reads SVGEGT. The CDR3 DNA reads TGTGCCAGCAGGCGTCTTCGGACAGGGGGAACAGAGACCCAGTACTTC. Protein product: CASRRLRTGGTETQYF.

The chain combines TRBV29-1 with TRBJ2-5; D remains ambiguous. Trimming cost V 1 base and J 7 bases, with 10 bases left between them. Germline V CDR1 and CDR2: SQVTM, ANQGSEA. This CDR3 is 12 amino acids long. Written as DNA, the CDR3 is TGCAGCGTTGAAGTGAATGATGGGACCCAGTACTTC. Protein sequence: CSVEVNDGTQYF. The full variable domain, its missing parts supplied by reference TRBV29-1 and TRBJ2-5, is SAVISQKPSRDICQRGTSLTIQCQVDSQVTMMFWYRQQPGQSLTLIATANQGSEATYESGFVIDKFPISRPNLTFSTLTVSNMSPEDSSIYLCSVEVNDGTQYFGPGTRLLVL.

This clonotype was recorded at least ten times. V and J are TRBV12-3 or TRBV12-4 and TRBJ1-1, with a tentative D call TRBD1 (5 bases). The length of the CDR3 is 14 residues. The V and J ends lost 8 bases and 4 bases respectively, with 17 bases between them. The CDR3 coding sequence is TGTGCCAGCCTACCTTCGGCGGGGGGCACTGAAGCTTTCTTT. Translating gives CASLPSAGGTEAFF.

In its sample, this clonotype was seen a few times. V and J are TRBV24-1 and TRBJ2-2; 8 bases align to TRBD1. V dropped 3 bases and J dropped 1; count of bases not matched to a gene: 3. The CDR3 sequence is 16 residues long. Looked up from germline, CDR1 is KGHDR and CDR2 is SFDVKD. The CDR3 region is CATSDPGQGNTGELFF. CDR3 DNA: TGTGCCACCAGTGATCCTGGACAGGGGAACACCGGGGAGCTGTTTTTT.

This clonotype has a handful of counts. V is TRBV14 and J is TRBJ2-3; D call uncertain. Germline loops: CDR1 SGHDN, CDR2 FVKESK. The CDR3 consists of 12 residues. V shed 4 bases and J shed 8 bases, with 10 bases lying between them. The CDR3 sequence: CASSPGLGTQYF. In nucleotides, the CDR3 is TGTGCCAGCAGCCCGGGCCTTGGTACGCAGTATTTT.

There are many counts of this clonotype. At one of its ends the junction is not consistent with the germline gene, which may arise from a read error. The chain links TRBV7-7 to TRBJ2-5, with 7 bases identical to TRBD1. The CDR3 has 15 residues. CDR1 is SSHAT and CDR2 is FNYEAQ in the germline V gene (reference sequence). The CDR3 nucleotides are TGTGCTAGCAGCTGGGGGACAGCCGCGGCAGAGACCCAGTACTTC. Translating it yields CASSWGTAAAETQYF. Based on the CDR3 plus reference TRBV7-7 and TRBJ2-5, the full variable domain is GAGVSQSPRYKVTKRGQDVTLRCDPISSHATLYWYQQALGQGPEFLTYFNYEAQPDKSGLPSDRFSAERPEGSISTLTIQRTEQRDSAMYRCASSWGTAAAETQYFGPGTRLLVL.

A few counts support this clonotype. This chain connects TRBV5-1 to TRBJ2-3, with D unresolved. The germline V gene encodes CDR1 SGHRS and CDR2 YFSETQ. V lost 2 bases and J 5 bases, leaving 15 bases between the germline ends. The CDR3 covers 15 residues. The CDR3 nucleotides are TGCGCCAGCAGCTTTTTGGACGCTCAGCGAGATACGCAGTATTTT. Encoded protein: CASSFLDAQRDTQYF. The variable domain in full, completed from reference TRBV5-1 and TRBJ2-3, reads KAGVTQTPRYLIKTRGQQVTLSCSPISGHRSVSWYQQTPGQGLQFLFEYFSETQRNKGNFPGRFSGRQFSNSRSEMNVSTLELGDSALYLCASSFLDAQRDTQYFGPGTRLTVL.

In this sample, this clonotype turned up a few times. The V and J genes are TRBV28 and TRBJ2-7; 10 bases agree with TRBD1. The CDR3 runs to 16 residues. Trimming at V came to 5 bases and at J to 5 bases, leaving 12 bases not matched to a gene. The germline gives CDR1 MDHEN, CDR2 SYDVKM. The CDR3 loop reads CASSTTGTGATHEQYF. CDR3 nucleotides: TGTGCCAGCAGTACCACCGGGACAGGGGCTACCCACGAGCAGTACTTC. Full variable domain (outside the CDR3, taken from reference TRBV28 and TRBJ2-7): DVKVTQSSRYLVKRTGEKVFLECVQDMDHENMFWYRQDPGLGLRLIYFSYDVKMKEKGDIPEGYSVSREKKERFSLILESASTNQTSMYLCASSTTGTGATHEQYFGPGTRLTVT.

This clonotype was found a few times. The genes are TRBV12-3 or TRBV12-4 and TRBJ1-1, with a possible D match to TRBD1 (5 bases). This CDR3 has 15 residues. Between the trimmed V and J ends, which lost 5 bases and 1 base, there was a span of 14 bases. The CDR3 protein is CASSRDRGRNTEAFF. The CDR3 nucleotides read TGTGCCAGCAGTCGGGACCGCGGAAGGAACACTGAAGCTTTCTTT.

This clonotype was observed at least ten times. The chain carries TRBV3-1 and TRBJ2-7; 7 nucleotides match TRBD2. The CDR3 runs 17 residues. From germline, CDR1 is LGHDT and CDR2 YNNKEL (reference sequence). Trimming removed 1 base from V and 2 bases from J; junction bases left unmatched: 11. The CDR3 region is CASSQASRAGKAYEQYF. Here the CDR3 DNA reads TGTGCCAGCAGCCAAGCCTCAAGAGCGGGAAAAGCCTACGAGCAGTACTTC.

This clonotype was counted between two and nine times. The chain recombines TRBV5-6 with TRBJ2-5; D possibly corresponds to TRBD1 (6 bases). V was clipped by 2 bases and J by 4 bases, with 9 bases between them. The germline V gene has CDR1 SGHDT and CDR2 YYEEEE. The CDR3 sequence is 13 residues long. The CDR3 DNA follows: TGTGCCAGCAGCTTACAGGGATCAGAGACCCAGTACTTC. Its protein product is CASSLQGSETQYF.

The rearrangement links TRBV2 to TRBJ1-5, with D unclear. From germline, CDR1 is SNHLY and CDR2 FYNNEI. This CDR3 has 15 amino acids. V was trimmed by 3 bases and J by 0 bases, leaving 9 bases between them. CDR3 in DNA: TGTGCCAGCAGTGACATCAGATATAGCAATCAGCCCCAGCATTTT. Its protein product is CASSDIRYSNQPQHF.

This clonotype was seen a few times. The chain carries TRBV29-1 and TRBJ1-1; D is unclear. CDR3 length: 13 amino acids. Germline V gene data show CDR1 as SQVTM and CDR2 as ANQGSEA. V was trimmed by 7 bases and J by 1 base, leaving 13 bases between them. The CDR3 loop reads CSAEGHRNTEAFF. The DNA for the CDR3 is TGCAGCGCTGAGGGTCACAGGAACACTGAAGCTTTCTTT.

This clonotype occurred many times. V is TRBV12-3 or TRBV12-4 and J is TRBJ2-7; perhaps TRBD1 as D (6 bases). The CDR3 contains 14 residues. Trimming removed 2 bases from V and 3 bases from J, with 11 bases in between. CDR3 sequence (DNA): TGTGCCAGCAGTTTATCAGGGGCGTACTACGAGCAGTACTTC. As protein: CASSLSGAYYEQYF.

This clonotype was found a few times. This chain uses TRBV2 with TRBJ2-2; possibly TRBD1 or TRBD2 for D (5 bases each). Deletions cut 7 bases from V and 0 bases from J, with 12 bases between. The CDR3 has 15 amino acids. Germline lookup yields CDR1 SNHLY and CDR2 FYNNEI. CDR3 DNA sequence: TGTGCCAGCAATAGTGGGACCGCGAACACCGGGGAGCTGTTTTTT. Protein product: CASNSGTANTGELFF.

This clonotype was detected many times. The J gene is TRBJ2-5, the V gene TRBV28, with TRBD1 as a possible D gene (5 bases). Germline assignment: CDR1 MDHEN and CDR2 SYDVKM. Trimming cost V 5 bases and J 3 bases, with 16 bases left between them. This CDR3 comprises 15 residues. CDR3 nucleotides: TGTGCCAGCAGTCCCTCCGACAGTACTAAAGAGACCCAGTACTTC. Translation gives CASSPSDSTKETQYF.

The chain recombines TRBV5-1 with TRBJ1-1; no clear D. The CDR3 totals 14 residues. Germline-derived CDR1 and CDR2 are SGHRS and YFSETQ. V was cut by 0 bases and J by 3 bases, with 9 bases left in between. CDR3 loop: CASSLAPAYTEAFF. DNA of the CDR3: TGCGCCAGCAGCTTGGCCCCGGCTTACACTGAAGCTTTCTTT. The complete variable domain, with remaining parts taken from reference TRBV5-1 and TRBJ1-1, reads KAGVTQTPRYLIKTRGQQVTLSCSPISGHRSVSWYQQTPGQGLQFLFEYFSETQRNKGNFPGRFSGRQFSNSRSEMNVSTLELGDSALYLCASSLAPAYTEAFFGQGTRLTVV.

This clonotype was observed many times. The V and J genes are TRBV5-6 and TRBJ1-1; unclear D gene. Trimming left V 4 bases short and J 0 bases short, with 10 bases between. Germline V gene sequence: CDR1 SGHDT, CDR2 YYEEEE. CDR3 size: 14 residues. The CDR3: CASSRPGLNTEAFF. The CDR3 nucleotides are TGTGCCAGCAGCCGGCCCGGACTGAACACTGAAGCTTTCTTT.